This T cell receptor (beta chain) originates from a study of cytomegalovirus exposure and HLA in healthy donors. J gave up 6 bases and V 6 bases, and 10 bases lay outside the gene matches. From germline, CDR1 is MNHEY and CDR2 SVGAGI. The length of the CDR3 is 15 residues. Concerning this clone itself: Antigen specificity is unknown.

It was with 60 Vbeta and 13 Jbeta primers that the PCR ran. Sequencing was performed with immunoSEQ multiplex PCR; in TCRdb, only in-frame clones are kept and a portion is missing. The sample yields some 70,000 clones, just over 75% seen once. Study outcomes and limitations: Later analysis suggested most CMV-associated TCR beta chains were HLA-restricted. More clonal expansion characterized HLA-associated TCR beta chains than equally common others in a later analysis. TRBV6-2, TRBV6-3 and other indistinguishable V segments were excluded. Being productive about 87% or about 30% of the time was typical of most TCR beta V segments in an earlier analysis.

Sequenced: PBMCs. The J gene is TRBJ2-2, the V gene TRBV6-5, with 7 bases identical to TRBD2. This sequence originates from a middle-aged man in good health and CMV-seronegative. This chain's CDR3 is CASSPAGGRSGELFF. In DNA, the CDR3 is TGTGCCAGCAGCCCCGCTGGCGGGAGATCCGGGGAGCTGTTTTTT.